This TCR beta chain was captured in a study of cytomegalovirus exposure and HLA in healthy donors. Study outcomes and limitations: Sequencing had likely introduced a cluster of highly shared sequence variants as an artifact. The study labeled 180 or so TCR beta chains cytomegalovirus-associated.

Amplification used 60 Vbeta primers and 13 Jbeta primers. Profiling relied on immunoSEQ multiplex PCR, and the TCRdb table lists in-frame clones only, not all of them. The sample has 60,000 to 85,000 clones, roughly 81% seen once. The V gene lost 2 bases and the J gene lost 2 bases, with 8 bases spanning the gap. Germline values: CDR1 SGHTS, CDR2 YDEGEE. There are 13 residues in the CDR3. Concerning this clone itself: The antigen is not known.

Sequenced: PBMCs. This chain joins TRBV5-8 and TRBJ2-7; tentative D call: TRBD1 (5 bases). The receptor's source is a human donor in good health. CDR3 DNA: TGTGCCAGCAGCTTCAGGGTACCCTACGAGCAGTACTTC. The encoded protein is CASSFRVPYEQYF.